This TCR beta chain was captured in a study of blood T cell repertoires in COVID-19. The table came from immunoSEQ multiplex PCR; TCRdb's copy has only in-frame clones and leaves some out. The table has hundreds of thousands of clones, approximately 86% seen once. This TCR was sampled from a woman aged 60 to 75 who had recovered from COVID-19. The sequenced material came from peripheral blood.

This chain's CDR3 is CASSDRGSGTDTQYF. The CDR3 DNA follows: TGCGCCAGCAGCGACCGGGGGAGCGGCACAGATACGCAGTATTTT. The chain combines TRBV4-1 with TRBJ2-3, with D tentatively TRBD2 (6 bases). The ends were cut back, 5 bases at V and 1 base at J, with 13 bases in the middle. In germline, CDR1 is MGHRA, CDR2 YSYEKL. The CDR3 is 15 amino acids.